This T cell receptor (beta chain) derives from a study of cytomegalovirus exposure and HLA in healthy donors. This clone was found a few times. This CDR3 has 15 residues. V was pared by 1 base and J by 2 bases, with 3 bases of the junction left unmatched. Germline assignment: CDR1 SGHRS and CDR2 YFSETQ. The study ran its PCR with 60 Vbeta and 13 Jbeta primers. Sequenced by immunoSEQ multiplex PCR; TCRdb stores in-frame clones only, minus some. This sample has some 160,000 clones, with 9.4% found just once. This chain joins TRBV5-1 and TRBJ2-1, with 7 bases that match TRBD2. The sample was PBMCs. The source of this sequence is a male donor in good health and CMV-seronegative. The CDR3 reads CASSLSSGTYNEQFF. The DNA of the CDR3 is TGCGCCAGCAGCTTGTCTAGCGGAACCTACAATGAGCAGTTCTTC. Supplemented by reference TRBV5-1 and TRBJ2-1, the full variable domain reads KAGVTQTPRYLIKTRGQQVTLSCSPISGHRSVSWYQQTPGQGLQFLFEYFSETQRNKGNFPGRFSGRQFSNSRSEMNVSTLELGDSALYLCASSLSSGTYNEQFFGPGTRLTVL.